The rows below give T cell receptor beta chains drawn from one sample of a study of T cell responses to AZD1222 COVID-19 vaccine. Some clones are missing from TCRdb's copy, which holds only in-frame ones; the method was immunoSEQ multiplex PCR. The table has around 180,000 clones, more than 75% seen once. This specimen was peripheral blood, taken 28 days after the second AZD1222 dose. Source of these receptors: an adult who received the AZD1222 COVID-19 vaccine. The CDR3 runs from the conserved cysteine through the conserved F or W. The order of the fields is clone size, V gene, J gene, D gene, CDR3 DNA, CDR3 protein. D genes are given only for firm matches. Clone size, where shown, is once, few, many, or a class for clones that have expanded.

>NA|TRBV6-5|TRBJ1-5|NA
TGTGCCAGCAGTTACTCGGGGCAGGGGAGACAGCCCCAGCATTTT
CASSYSGQGRQPQHF
>NA|TRBV5-6|TRBJ1-5|TRBD1
TGTGCCAGCAGCCTCCGACAGGGGGCTGGTAATCAGCCCCAGCATTTT
CASSLRQGAGNQPQHF
>NA|TRBV2|TRBJ1-1|NA
TGTGCCAGCAACCTGGATAGGAACACTGAAGCTTTCTTT
CASNLDRNTEAFF
>NA|TRBV5-1|TRBJ2-7|NA
TGCGCCAGCAGCTTGAGGGACAAACACGAGCAGTACTTC
CASSLRDKHEQYF
>NA|TRBV6-2/TRBV6-3|TRBJ1-5|TRBD1
TGTGCCAGCAGTTACGAAGCGGGACAAGGGACAGGGGGTCAGCCCCAGCATTTT
CASSYEAGQGTGGQPQHF
>NA|TRBV2|TRBJ1-3|TRBD1
TGTGCCAGCAGGGGACAGCTGGTTAACACCATATATTTT
CASRGQLVNTIYF
>NA|TRBV30|TRBJ2-3|NA
TGTGCCTGGAGCCTGACAGGACTTAGCACAGATACGCAGTATTTT
CAWSLTGLSTDTQYF
>NA|TRBV4-3|TRBJ2-1|TRBD2
TGCGCCAGCAGCCAAGATGCGGGGGTCTCCTACAATGAGCAGTTCTTC
CASSQDAGVSYNEQFF
>NA|TRBV4-3|TRBJ2-1|TRBD2
TGCGCCAGCAGCAGATCGGGACTAGCGGGACCAAATGAGCAGTTCTTC
CASSRSGLAGPNEQFF
>NA|TRBV9|TRBJ2-7|NA
TGTGCCAGCAGCCCAAGAGGGGGGTTGGGCGAGCAGTACTTC
CASSPRGGLGEQYF
>NA|TRBV7-8|TRBJ2-7|NA
TGTGCCAGCAGCTTAGTGGGGGACTACGAGCAGTACTTC
CASSLVGDYEQYF
>NA|TRBV7-8|TRBJ2-6|NA
TGTGCCAGCAGCTTAGCGTACCCAGCTAGTGGGGCCAACGTCCTGACTTTC
CASSLAYPASGANVLTF
>NA|TRBV3-1/TRBV3-2|TRBJ2-2|NA
TGTGCCAGCAGCCAAGTTGGGGGTATCGGGGAGCTGTTTTTT
CASSQVGGIGELFF
>NA|TRBV19|TRBJ1-5|NA
TGTGCCAGTAGTATAGGGCAGGGCAACAATCAGCCCCAGCATTTT
CASSIGQGNNQPQHF
>NA|TRBV7-8|TRBJ2-7|NA
TGTGCCAGCAGCTTATATGCGGGGACCTACGAGCAGTACTTC
CASSLYAGTYEQYF
>NA|TRBV4-3|TRBJ1-4|NA
TGCGCCAGCAGCCAGCTACAGGGCCAAGAAAAACTGTTTTTT
CASSQLQGQEKLFF
>NA|TRBV7-2|TRBJ2-2|NA
TGTGCCAGCAGCTTAGACAGCTCCGGGGATCTGTTTTTT
CASSLDSSGDLFF
>NA|TRBV24-1|TRBJ2-3|NA
TGTGCCACCAGTGACTTCCGGAAGGCCGAGCGGCGGGCAGATACGCAGTATTTT
CATSDFRKAERRADTQYF
>NA|TRBV24-1|TRBJ2-3|NA
TGTGCCACCAGTGATCCTGATACGCAGTATTTT
CATSDPDTQYF
>NA|TRBV12-3/TRBV12-4|TRBJ2-5|NA
TGTGCCAGCGAGGGGGGCGAGGGAGAGACCCAGTACTTC
CASEGGEGETQYF
>NA|TRBV9|TRBJ2-3|TRBD2
TGTGCCAGCAGCGTGGTAGCGGGTAGCACAGATACGCAGTATTTT
CASSVVAGSTDTQYF
>NA|TRBV6-2/TRBV6-3|TRBJ2-2|TRBD2
TGTGCCAGCAGCCTAGCGGGAGTAGGGGAGCTGTTTTTT
CASSLAGVGELFF
>NA|TRBV10-3|TRBJ2-7|NA
TGTGCCATCAGTGAATCAGGGGGGAACTCCTACGAGCAGTACTTC
CAISESGGNSYEQYF
>NA|TRBV3-1/TRBV3-2|TRBJ2-1|NA
TGTGCCAGCAGCCAAGAGGGAGAGCGGAAAGGCTTCTTC
CASSQEGERKGFF
>few|TRBV9|TRBJ2-1|TRBD2
TGTGCCAGCAGCACCACCGAGGGACTAACCCTCGGCAATGAGCAGTTCTTC
CASSTTEGLTLGNEQFF
>NA|TRBV9|TRBJ1-5|NA
TGTGCCTTCCAGGAGCCTGGATTT
CAFQEPGF
>NA|TRBV19|TRBJ2-1|TRBD2
TGTGCCAGTAGTGTGGCTAGCGGATACAATGAGCAGTTCTTC
CASSVASGYNEQFF
>NA|TRBV6-5|TRBJ2-5|TRBD2
TGTGCCAGCAAGACTAGCGGGAGAGGTGAGACCCAGTACTTC
CASKTSGRGETQYF
>NA|TRBV6-2/TRBV6-3|TRBJ2-7|TRBD2
TGTGCCAGCAGTTACAAGCGGGCGGGAGTTAGCCACGAGCAGTACTTC
CASSYKRAGVSHEQYF
>NA|TRBV28|TRBJ1-3|TRBD1
TGTGCCAGCAGTCCAGACAGGGGATACACCATATATTTT
CASSPDRGYTIYF
>NA|TRBV11-3|TRBJ2-7|NA
TGTGCCAGCAGCTCCCGCGGGGGCCAGGACGAGCAGTACTTC
CASSSRGGQDEQYF
>NA|TRBV19|TRBJ2-1|TRBD1
TGTGCCAGTAGTATGGGGGGCAGGGGGCACGGTGAGCAGTTCTTC
CASSMGGRGHGEQFF
>once|TRBV9|TRBJ2-1|TRBD2
TGTGCCAGCAGCTTTCCATCGGGACTAATGGGCAATGAGCAGTTCTTC
CASSFPSGLMGNEQFF
>NA|TRBV6-5|TRBJ2-3|NA
TGTGCCAGCCCGGGCCAGGGTGACCCAGATACGCAGTATTTT
CASPGQGDPDTQYF
>NA|TRBV19|TRBJ1-6|TRBD1
TGTGCCAGTAGTGTTCCGGGACAGGTTCGTTCACCCCTCCACTTT
CASSVPGQVRSPLHF
>NA|TRBV28|TRBJ1-1|TRBD1
TGTGCCAGCAGTGGGCCGGGACAGGGGAACACTGAAGCTTTCTTT
CASSGPGQGNTEAFF
>NA|TRBV2|TRBJ1-4|NA
TGTGCCAGCAGTGGATTGTCTAGGGGTGAAAAACTGTTTTTT
CASSGLSRGEKLFF
>NA|TRBV28|TRBJ2-5|NA
TGTGCCAGCAGGAACTCACAGGGGGGGGGTGAGACCCAGTACTTC
CASRNSQGGGETQYF
>NA|TRBV9|TRBJ2-3|TRBD2
TGTGCCAGCAGCGTAGGAGCGGGGACGCAGTATTTT
CASSVGAGTQYF
>NA|TRBV7-9|TRBJ2-7|NA
TGTGCCAGCAGCTTATCGTACGAGCAGTACTTC
CASSLSYEQYF
>NA|TRBV29-1|TRBJ2-1|NA
TGCAGCGTTGAAGAGATGCCCGGGGAGCAGTTCTTC
CSVEEMPGEQFF
>NA|TRBV7-3|TRBJ2-1|NA
TGTGCCAGCAGCTTATCACCAAGCTCCTACAATGAGCAGTTCTTC
CASSLSPSSYNEQFF
>NA|TRBV5-5|TRBJ2-1|TRBD2
TGTGCCAGCAGCTTGCTGCGGGAGCGCAATGAGCAGTTCTTC
CASSLLRERNEQFF
>NA|TRBV28|TRBJ1-4|NA
TGTGCCAGCATCCTCTCCGGCGCAACTAATGAAAAACTGTTTTTT
CASILSGATNEKLFF
>NA|TRBV7-9|TRBJ2-7|NA
TGTGCCAGCAGCCCCGACGGGACGAGGGCTGGCGAGCAGTACTTC
CASSPDGTRAGEQYF
>NA|TRBV3-1/TRBV3-2|TRBJ1-2|NA
TGTGCCAGCAGATCCTTATCGGGCTATGGCTACACCTTC
CASRSLSGYGYTF
>NA|TRBV5-1|TRBJ2-2|NA
TGCGCCAGCAGCCCACAAGGGGCAAACACCGGGGAGCTGTTTTTT
CASSPQGANTGELFF
>NA|TRBV4-3|TRBJ2-3|TRBD2
TGCGCCAGCAGCCAAGAGGGTACTAGCGAAACAGATACGCAGTATTTT
CASSQEGTSETDTQYF
>once|TRBV5-6|TRBJ1-5|NA
TGTGCCAGCAGCTCTGTGTCGAGGTGGGATCAGCCCCAGCATTTT
CASSSVSRWDQPQHF
>NA|TRBV9|TRBJ1-1|NA
TGTGCCAGCAGCCCGCGGAAGGGGGAAGCTTTCTTT
CASSPRKGEAFF